The next 26 T cell receptor beta chains were all read from a single sample in a study of shared clonotypes between healthy human individuals. The data were produced by immunoSEQ multiplex PCR, yet TCRdb's version contains in-frame clones alone and is incomplete. The sample contains 950,000 to 1,200,000 clones, 70% to 80% of which appear only once. The sequenced sample consisted of memory CD4+ T cells from PBMCs. Subset given: CD45RA-negative fraction. These receptors originate from a man between 18 and 35 years old in good health. Some clones in this sample may be carry-over from other donors' samples.

This sequence joins TRBV18 and TRBJ1-3; D is unresolved. Germline-derived CDR1 and CDR2 are KGHSH and LQKENI. Trimming took off 3 bases at V and 0 bases at J, with 9 bases between the two ends. CDR3 length equals 15 residues. CDR3 amino acids: CASSPGLPSGNTIYF. DNA of the CDR3: TGTGCCAGCTCACCCGGATTGCCCTCTGGAAACACCATATATTTT.

This clone has a single count. The chain joins TRBV5-6 to TRBJ2-7; D is unclear. The V end was cut by 3 bases, the J end by 1 base, with 14 bases between. Germline V gene lookup returns CDR1 SGHDT and CDR2 YYEEEE. The CDR3 runs 15 residues. CDR3 sequence reads: CASSSRLGRSYEQYF. CDR3 bases: TGTGCCAGCAGCTCGCGGTTGGGCCGATCCTACGAGCAGTACTTC. The full variable domain, its missing parts supplied by reference TRBV5-6 and TRBJ2-7, is DAGVTQSPTHLIKTRGQQVTLRCSPKSGHDTVSWYQQALGQGPQFIFQYYEEEERQRGNFPDRFSGHQFPNYSSELNVNALLLGDSALYLCASSSRLGRSYEQYFGPGTRLTVT.

The J gene is TRBJ2-5, the V gene TRBV19, with D maybe TRBD1 (5 bases). Per germline, CDR1 LNHDA and CDR2 SQIVND (reference sequence). V was pared by 3 bases and J by 5 bases, with 13 bases between. The CDR3 extends over 14 amino acids. The CDR3 sequence is CASSIQGVVETQYF. The CDR3 DNA is TGTGCCAGTAGTATTCAGGGCGTGGTGGAGACCCAGTACTTC.

In this sample, this clone turned up once. The J gene is TRBJ2-3, the V gene TRBV7-2; no clear D gene. Germline V gene data show CDR1 as SGHTA and CDR2 as FQGNSA. The V end was cut by 5 bases, the J end by 4 bases, with 7 bases between. The CDR3 has 12 residues. CDR3 protein: CASSPAADTQYF. As DNA, the CDR3 is TGTGCCAGCAGCCCCGCGGCAGATACGCAGTATTTT.

The chain carries TRBV6-5 and TRBJ1-2; TRBD1 matches 9 bases. There are 15 residues in the CDR3. Germline CDR1 is MNHEY and CDR2 is SVGAGI. V was pared by 5 bases and J by 0 bases, with 4 bases of the junction left unmatched. The CDR3 sequence: CASSKRTGANYGYTF. For the CDR3, the DNA is TGTGCCAGCAGTAAGCGGACAGGGGCTAACTATGGCTACACCTTC.

The rearrangement joins TRBV10-1 to TRBJ2-1, with no clear D. The germline V gene has CDR1 WNHNN and CDR2 SYGVQD (reference sequence). The CDR3 is made up of 16 amino acids. V lost 3 bases and J lost 0, with 12 bases in between. For the CDR3, the DNA is TGCGCCAGCAGTGATGTGGGCAGAAGCTCCTACAATGAGCAGTTCTTC. Protein: CASSDVGRSSYNEQFF.

This clone was found once. The same CDR3 arises from other DNA sequences in this sample as well. The J gene is TRBJ1-2, the V gene TRBV20-1; no clear D gene. Germline V gene data show CDR1 as DFQATT and CDR2 as SNEGSKA (reference sequence). The ends were cut back, 6 bases at V and 6 bases at J, with 11 bases in the middle. This CDR3 contains 11 residues. The CDR3 sequence: CSASSRDGYTF. The DNA for the CDR3 is TGCAGTGCAAGCTCCAGAGATGGCTACACCTTC.

The gene calls are TRBV28 and TRBJ1-2; weak D call: TRBD1 (6 bases). The CDR3 totals 15 residues. Per the germline V gene, CDR1 is MDHEN and CDR2 is SYDVKM. V lost 6 bases and J 2 bases, leaving 16 bases between the germline ends. CDR3 nucleotide sequence: TGTGCCAGCAGGTCTCCAGGGGTACCCAACTATGGCTACACCTTC. It is translated as CASRSPGVPNYGYTF.

V is TRBV2 and J is TRBJ1-2, with a possible D match to TRBD1 (5 bases). CDR1 and CDR2 (germline): SNHLY, FYNNEI. V gave up 6 bases and J gave up 2 bases, with 13 bases separating them. The CDR3 runs to 14 residues. In nucleotides, the CDR3 is TGTGCCAGCAGGCCCCACGGGGCCAACTATGGCTACACCTTC. Translating it yields CASRPHGANYGYTF.

This chain uses TRBV7-2 with TRBJ2-7; D gene ambiguous. Germline V gene data show CDR1 as SGHTA and CDR2 as FQGNSA. CDR3 size: 12 residues. The V end lost 5 bases, the J end lost 0 bases, and 5 bases lay between the germline ends. The chain's CDR3 is CASSRNSYEQYF. Here the CDR3 DNA reads TGTGCCAGCAGCCGAAACTCCTACGAGCAGTACTTC.

This clone was detected a few times. V usage is TRBV6-1 and J usage is TRBJ2-5; TRBD2 agrees at 8 bases. The CDR3 is 13 amino acids. The V and J ends lost 8 bases and 5 bases, in that order; junction bases with no gene match: 7. Germline V gene data show CDR1 as MNHNS and CDR2 as SASEGT. Written as DNA, the CDR3 is TGTGCCAGCGTTAAGGGACTAGGGGAGACCCAGTACTTC. Protein sequence: CASVKGLGETQYF.

In regard to this clone: This CDR3 is also generated by other DNA sequences in the sample. This chain joins TRBV30 and TRBJ2-5; D gene uncertain. Germline lookup yields CDR1 GTSNPN and CDR2 SVGIG (reference sequence). This CDR3 has 15 residues. Trimming cost V 3 bases and J 0 bases, with 14 bases left between them. The CDR3 reads CAWRGRLEYQETQYF. CDR3 nucleotides: TGTGCCTGGAGGGGCAGACTGGAGTACCAAGAGACCCAGTACTTC.

The V gene is TRBV28, the J gene TRBJ1-2, with TRBD1 matching over 10 bases. Unmatched junction bases numbered 6, after V lost 4 bases and J lost 7 bases. This CDR3 spans 14 amino acids. Germline V lookup: CDR1 MDHEN, CDR2 SYDVKM. This chain's CDR3 is CASSYLTGGFGYTF. The CDR3 DNA sequence: TGTGCCAGCAGTTATTTGACAGGGGGCTTTGGCTACACCTTC.

The chain joins TRBV4-1 to TRBJ2-5, with a tentative D call TRBD2 (7 bases). This CDR3 region has 18 residues. V dropped 0 bases and J dropped 5 bases, with 22 bases sitting between them. Germline CDR1 is MGHRA and CDR2 is YSYEKL. CDR3 in amino acids: CASSQESAGAGAGETQYF. CDR3 bases: TGCGCCAGCAGCCAAGAGTCCGCGGGCGCGGGGGCCGGGGAGACCCAGTACTTC.

Note on this clone: This sequence is one base from a far larger clone and is likely a read error. This likely comes from a read error, as the CDR3 has no conserved phenylalanine or tryptophan at its end. V usage is TRBV15 and J usage is TRBJ1-1; no clear D. Germline CDR1 reads LNHNV; CDR2 reads YYDKDF (reference sequence). The CDR3 has 13 amino acids. V was clipped by 10 bases and J by 1 base, with 13 bases between them. As DNA, the CDR3 is TGTGCCATGTCTTTTACGGAGAACACTGAAGCTTTCTCT. Its protein product is CAMSFTENTEAFS.

The chain joins TRBV9 to TRBJ2-2; the match to TRBD1 covers 7 bases. CDR1 is SGDLS, CDR2 YYNGEE, per germline. The CDR3 is made up of 16 amino acids. J lost 2 bases, V lost 3 bases, and 7 bases had no gene match. As DNA, the CDR3 is TGTGCCAGCAGCGCATCCCGACAGGGAAACACCGGGGAGCTGTTTTTT. This sequence encodes CASSASRQGNTGELFF.

V is TRBV6-6 and J is TRBJ2-3; 7 nucleotides align to TRBD2. The CDR3 sequence is 12 residues long. The germline CDR1 and CDR2 sequences are MNHNY and SVGAGI (reference sequence). J gave up 13 bases and V 11 bases, and 15 bases lay outside the gene matches. The CDR3 sequence is CAARDTGGDEYF. In DNA form, the CDR3 reads TGTGCCGCCCGTGACACGGGGGGAGATGAGTATTTT.

This clone was detected only a few times. The chain is built from TRBV6-1 and TRBJ1-1; no clear D gene. The CDR3 consists of 13 residues. The germline gives CDR1 MNHNS, CDR2 SASEGT. Trimming shortened V by 8 bases and J by 3 bases, and 13 bases separated the two germline ends. CDR3 loop: CASAMGLDTEAFF. The CDR3 DNA reads TGTGCCAGCGCTATGGGCCTTGACACTGAAGCTTTCTTT.

This sequence joins TRBV7-9 and TRBJ2-1, with 8 positions matching TRBD2. This CDR3 comprises 15 residues. Trimming cost V 2 bases and J 8 bases; bases outside gene matches: 8. Germline-derived CDR1 and CDR2 are SEHNR and FQNEAQ (reference sequence). The CDR3 DNA sequence: TGTGCCAGCAGCTTAACTAGCGGAGAGCACTATGAGCAGTTCTTC. It yields the protein CASSLTSGEHYEQFF.

This clone was observed a few times. J is TRBJ1-1 and V is TRBV12-5, with a possible D match to TRBD1 (5 bases). Per germline, CDR1 LGHNT and CDR2 FRNRAP. The CDR3 is made up of 13 amino acids. V was shortened by 3 bases and J by 6 bases, with 11 bases between the two germline ends. In DNA form, the CDR3 reads TGTGCTAGTGGTTTAACTTGGGGGGCTGAAGCTTTCTTT. Its translation is CASGLTWGAEAFF.

The chain has TRBV2 and TRBJ1-2; 7 positions agree with TRBD1. This CDR3 spans 15 amino acids. CDR1 SNHLY and CDR2 FYNNEI come from the germline V gene. V shed 6 bases and J 2 bases; nucleotides not matched to a gene: 9. The CDR3 spells CASSYTGENNYGYTF. In DNA form, the CDR3 reads TGTGCCAGCAGCTATACAGGGGAAAACAACTATGGCTACACCTTC.

The rearrangement uses TRBV11-2 and TRBJ2-7; TRBD2 agrees at 9 bases. Germline V gene sequence: CDR1 SGHAT, CDR2 FQNNGV. The CDR3 has 14 residues. The ends lost 2 bases at V and 6 bases at J; junction bases unmatched: 5. This CDR3 reads CASSLLGTSTEQYF. CDR3 DNA sequence: TGTGCCAGCAGCTTACTAGGGACTAGCACCGAGCAGTACTTC.

The V call is TRBV5-6, the J call TRBJ2-2, with D perhaps matching TRBD1 or TRBD2 (6 bases each). Germline V CDR1 and CDR2: SGHDT, YYEEEE. This CDR3 is built from 18 residues. Deletions cut 0 bases from V and 3 bases from J, with 18 bases between. CDR3: CASSLVVSGGLYTGELFF. CDR3 bases: TGTGCCAGCAGCTTGGTAGTCTCCGGGGGCCTCTACACCGGGGAGCTGTTTTTT.

The V call is TRBV10-3, the J call TRBJ1-5; D ambiguous. V gave up 1 base and J gave up 7 bases, with 11 bases separating them. Germline lookup yields CDR1 ENHRY and CDR2 SYGVKD. This CDR3 comprises 14 residues. The CDR3 nucleotides are TGTGCCATCAGTGAGTTGGGTTCGGGACAGCCCCAGCATTTT. This translates into CAISELGSGQPQHF.

This chain uses TRBV6-1 with TRBJ2-2, with D perhaps being TRBD1 or TRBD2 (5 bases each). Per the germline V gene, CDR1 is MNHNS and CDR2 is SASEGT. Trimming took 3 bases from V and 3 from J, leaving 11 bases between them. This CDR3 is built from 15 residues. CDR3 in DNA: TGTGCCAGCAGTGACGTGGGGGATTACACCGGGGAGCTGTTTTTT. Protein: CASSDVGDYTGELFF.

The J gene is TRBJ2-7, the V gene TRBV30; D is possibly TRBD2 (6 bases). V was clipped by 5 bases and J by 4 bases, with 18 bases between them. The CDR3 consists of 14 residues. Per germline, CDR1 GTSNPN and CDR2 SVGIG (reference sequence). This CDR3 reads CAWARAGGSYEQYF. CDR3 nucleotide sequence: TGTGCCTGGGCCCGGGCCGGGGGATCGTACGAGCAGTACTTC.